Below are 23 T cell receptor beta chains sequenced from a single sample in a study of graft-versus-host responses after intestinal transplantation (dated by TCRdb to the early 2020s). In light of the paper, this sample's time point label describes: cells obtained before transplantation from donor or recipient. Their antigens are not known. Libraries were prepared through the immunoSEQ multiplex PCR assay. TCRdb took over this immuneACCESS table, retaining in-frame rearrangements with V and J assigned. Such tables are incomplete; in checked studies, under half of the missing clones stem from an unresolved V gene, and the remainder is unexplained. The table for this sample lists about 71,000 clones; less than 95% of them were counted only once. 1.3% of the sample is held by the ten biggest clonotypes. The sequencing used unstimulated CD8+ T cells sorted from spleen or lymph node cells, collected before intestinal transplant. These receptors all stem from a human donor who received an intestinal transplant.

The rearrangement joins TRBV5-6 to TRBJ2-7; TRBD1 matches 8 bases. V trimming: 4 bases; J trimming: 4 bases; junction bases outside the gene matches: 7. The CDR3 is 14 residues long. Per the germline V gene, CDR1 is SGHDT and CDR2 is YYEEEE. The CDR3 here is CASSPGQGLYEQYF. CDR3 nucleotide sequence: TGTGCCAGCAGCCCTGGACAGGGTCTTTACGAGCAGTACTTC.

The rearrangement links TRBV6-1 to TRBJ1-3, with D possibly TRBD1 on 5 matching bases. Germline loops: CDR1 MNHNS, CDR2 SASEGT. Trimming took 3 bases from V and 1 from J, leaving 13 bases between them. The CDR3 spans 16 residues. The CDR3 coding sequence is TGTGCCAGCAGTGATTACAGGCGGCCATCTGGAAACACCATATATTTT. Its protein product is CASSDYRRPSGNTIYF.

This chain connects TRBV7-9 to TRBJ1-2; D unclear. The CDR3 spans 12 residues. Between the trimmed V and J ends, which lost 5 bases and 8 bases, there was a span of 12 bases. Germline CDR1 and CDR2: SEHNR and FQNEAQ (reference sequence). The CDR3 spells CASSPLLLGYTF. The CDR3 nucleotides read TGTGCCAGCAGCCCCCTATTGTTAGGCTACACCTTC.

The rearrangement joins TRBV7-2 to TRBJ2-7; 7 nucleotides align to TRBD1. Germline V gene data show CDR1 as SGHTA and CDR2 as FQGNSA. The CDR3 sequence is 15 residues long. The junction had 13 bases not matched to a gene; V was cut back by 7 bases and J by 4 bases. The CDR3 bases are TGTGCCAGCACCGCCCCCAGAGGGGGCCTGTACGAGCAGTACTTC. It codes for CASTAPRGGLYEQYF.

The V and J genes are TRBV18 and TRBJ2-7, with D possibly being TRBD1 (5 bases). The CDR3 is 14 amino acids. Germline V gene sequence: CDR1 KGHSH, CDR2 LQKENI. Trimming took 2 bases from V and 1 from J, leaving 9 bases between them. CDR3 region: CASSPSDSSYEQYF. The CDR3 region has the DNA TGTGCCAGCTCACCATCTGACAGTTCCTACGAGCAGTACTTC.

The chain carries TRBV11-2 and TRBJ2-3, with 10 bases aligning to TRBD2. CDR1 and CDR2 from the germline V gene are SGHAT and FQNNGV. V lost 10 bases, J lost 2 bases, and 18 bases stayed unmatched. The CDR3 has 18 residues. Here the CDR3 DNA reads TGTGCCACCTCGAGCGGGCTAGCGGGGGAAATACCCACAGATACGCAGTATTTT. Translated: CATSSGLAGEIPTDTQYF.

The chain is built from TRBV27 and TRBJ2-7, with D perhaps matching TRBD1 (5 bases). CDR3 length: 13 amino acids. V lost 4 bases and J lost 2, with 9 bases in between. CDR1 is MNHEY and CDR2 is SMNVEV in the germline V gene (reference sequence). Here the CDR3 DNA reads TGTGCCAGCAGTTCAGGGTCAGCCTACGAGCAGTACTTC. Protein sequence: CASSSGSAYEQYF.

With respect to this clone: This CDR3 is also generated by other DNA sequences in the sample. This chain joins TRBV20-1 and TRBJ1-1, with D possibly being TRBD1 (5 bases). The CDR3 has 11 amino acids. CDR1 is DFQATT, CDR2 SNEGSKA, per germline (reference sequence). Trimming left V 5 bases short and J 6 bases short, with 10 bases between. The DNA of the CDR3 is TGCAGTGCTCGGTGGGGCGCTGAAGCTTTCTTT. Its protein is CSARWGAEAFF.

The V gene is TRBV7-9, the J gene TRBJ2-2, with D tentatively TRBD1 (5 bases). The CDR3 is made up of 18 amino acids. The germline gives CDR1 SEHNR, CDR2 FQNEAQ (reference sequence). Trimming cost V 3 bases and J 7 bases, with 24 bases left between them. CDR3 region: CASSLPSDIPTSGGELFF. DNA of the CDR3: TGTGCCAGCAGCTTGCCCTCGGACATCCCTACGAGTGGCGGGGAGCTGTTTTTT.

V gene TRBV2 combines with J gene TRBJ2-7; D gene unclear. V lost 6 bases, J lost 5 bases, and 11 bases lay in between. Germline V gene lookup returns CDR1 SNHLY and CDR2 FYNNEI. The CDR3 runs to 12 residues. As DNA, the CDR3 is TGTGCCAGCAGAGTTATCAGAAACGAGCAGTACTTC. Protein sequence: CASRVIRNEQYF.

J is TRBJ1-6 and V is TRBV13; the match to TRBD1 covers 7 bases. Germline-derived CDR1 and CDR2 are PRHDT and FYEKMQ (reference sequence). The CDR3 totals 18 residues. The V and J ends lost 1 base and 0 bases, in that order; junction bases with no gene match: 6. The chain's CDR3 is CASSLARDSSSYNSPLHF. CDR3 DNA: TGTGCCAGCAGCTTAGCCCGGGACAGTAGCTCCTATAATTCACCCCTCCACTTT. Variable domain in full (rest from reference TRBV13 and TRBJ1-6): AAGVIQSPRHLIKEKRETATLKCYPIPRHDTVYWYQQGPGQDPQFLISFYEKMQSDKGSIPDRFSAQQFSDYHSELNMSSLELGDSALYFCASSLARDSSSYNSPLHFGNGTRLTVT.

The rearrangement links TRBV5-8 to TRBJ1-5; no clear D. Germline lookup yields CDR1 SGHTS and CDR2 YDEGEE. The CDR3 loop spans 15 amino acids. Trimming took 1 base from V and 0 from J, leaving 8 bases between them. The chain's CDR3 is CASSLSIVSNQPQHF. The CDR3, as DNA: TGTGCCAGCAGCTTGTCTATTGTTAGCAATCAGCCCCAGCATTTT. Together with reference TRBV5-8 and TRBJ1-5, the CDR3 gives the full variable domain: EAGVTQSPTHLIKTRGQQATLRCSPISGHTSVYWYQQALGLGLQFLLWYDEGEERNRGNFPPRFSGRQFPNYSSELNVNALELEDSALYLCASSLSIVSNQPQHFGDGTRLSIL.

The rearrangement uses TRBV23-1 and TRBJ1-6; D perhaps matches TRBD1 (6 bases). TRBV23-1 is known as an ORF, though its function is uncertain. The CDR3 is made up of 17 amino acids. The V and J ends lost 8 bases and 13 bases respectively, with 30 bases between them. CDR3 sequence: CASPPQGHKGLLLPLHF. In DNA, the CDR3 is TGCGCCAGCCCCCCGCAGGGGCACAAAGGCCTCCTCCTCCCCCTCCACTTT.

CDR3 nucleotide sequence: TGTGCCACCAGCAGAGGTGGAGGCGGGGAGCTGTTTTTT. Residues: CATSRGGGGELFF. The chain recombines TRBV15 with TRBJ2-2, with a tentative D call TRBD2 (5 bases). The V gene's germline CDR1 is LNHNV and CDR2 YYDKDF (reference sequence). This CDR3 comprises 13 residues. The V end lost 1 base, the J end lost 7 bases, and 7 bases lay between the germline ends. The full variable domain, its missing parts supplied by reference TRBV15 and TRBJ2-2, is DAMVIQNPRYQVTQFGKPVTLSCSQTLNHNVMYWYQQKSSQAPKLLFHYYDKDFNNEADTPDNFQSRRPNTSFCFLDIRSPGLGDTAMYLCATSRGGGGELFFGEGSRLTVL.

The chain employs TRBV11-2 and TRBJ1-2; a weak D match, TRBD1 (5 bases). Germline assignment: CDR1 SGHAT and CDR2 FQNNGV. The CDR3 length is 16 residues. Trimming took 5 bases from V and 3 from J, leaving 19 bases between them. CDR3 coding DNA: TGTGCCAGCAGCCTGGGGGGGAACCGGTTAGACTATGGCTACACCTTC. It codes for CASSLGGNRLDYGYTF.

The J gene is TRBJ1-2, the V gene TRBV7-8; weak D call: TRBD1 (6 bases). The V gene lost 5 bases and the J gene lost 6 bases, with 13 bases spanning the gap. The V gene's germline CDR1 is SGHVS and CDR2 FQNEAQ. There are 13 residues in the CDR3. The CDR3 reads CASSVRGPDGYTF. CDR3 sequence (DNA): TGTGCCAGCAGCGTCAGGGGACCCGATGGCTACACCTTC.

The chain recombines TRBV6-1 with TRBJ1-2, with D possibly matching TRBD1 (5 bases). Germline loops: CDR1 MNHNS, CDR2 SASEGT. The CDR3 runs to 15 residues. V gave up 0 bases and J gave up 6 bases, with 14 bases separating them. This CDR3 reads CASSEAAGVGDGYTF. CDR3 nucleotide sequence: TGTGCCAGCAGTGAAGCGGCGGGGGTGGGCGATGGCTACACCTTC.

The chain employs TRBV6-5 and TRBJ1-3, with D tentatively TRBD1 (5 bases). Trimming removed 5 bases at V and 3 bases at J, with 11 bases between. The CDR3 loop spans 14 amino acids. Germline CDR1 reads MNHEY; CDR2 reads SVGAGI. CDR3 in amino acids: CASSDGGGGNTIYF. In nucleotides, the CDR3 is TGTGCCAGCAGTGACGGGGGTGGTGGAAACACCATATATTTT.

The gene calls are TRBV9 and TRBJ1-2; TRBD1 agrees at 8 bases. This CDR3 contains 18 residues. In germline, CDR1 is SGDLS, CDR2 YYNGEE. V lost 4 bases to trimming and J lost 5 bases; unmatched junction nucleotides: 19. CDR3 protein: CASSHPRQGPGPAYGYTF. CDR3 coding DNA: TGTGCCAGCAGCCACCCACGACAGGGGCCGGGGCCGGCGTATGGCTACACCTTC.

This clone was seen a handful of times. The CDR3 DNA reads as TGTGCCAGCAGCGCCGACAGTAATATTAATTCACCCCTCCACTTT. It is translated as CASSADSNINSPLHF. The chain recombines TRBV7-3 with TRBJ1-6; D may be TRBD1 (5 bases). CDR3 length: 15 residues. The germline gives CDR1 SGHTA, CDR2 FQGTGA. V lost 5 bases and J lost 6, with 14 bases in between.

The genes are TRBV25-1 and TRBJ2-7; no reliable D call. Per germline, CDR1 MGHDK and CDR2 SYGVNS. The CDR3 is 12 residues long. Trimming pared 3 bases from V and 6 bases from J, leaving 9 bases between. Here the CDR3 DNA reads TGTGCCAGCAGTGACGGCGGAGTCGAGCAGTACTTC. Its translation: CASSDGGVEQYF.

The rearrangement uses TRBV27 and TRBJ1-1; 8 nucleotides align to TRBD1. After removal of 2 bases from V and 8 bases from J, the junction contained 10 bases not matched to a gene. The CDR3 length is 15 residues. Germline V CDR1 and CDR2: MNHEY, SMNVEV (reference sequence). CDR3 nucleotides: TGTGCCAGCAGTTTAGCCGGGACAGGCTACGTAGAAGCTTTCTTT. It yields the protein CASSLAGTGYVEAFF.

J is TRBJ1-6 and V is TRBV19; no reliable D call. Germline loops: CDR1 LNHDA, CDR2 SQIVND (reference sequence). Trimming left V 5 bases short and J 6 bases short, with 8 bases between. The CDR3 sequence is 13 residues long. CDR3 residues: CASSWQSNSPLHF. The CDR3 nucleotides read TGTGCCAGTAGTTGGCAGTCTAATTCACCCCTCCACTTT.